The 11 T cell receptor beta chains presented below share a single source sample, sequenced in a study of patients and donors after allogeneic stem cell transplantation. TCRdb used MiXCR to reprocess the RT-PCR reads, holding one entry per CDR3 protein. Of approximately 61,000 distinct CDR3 sequences in the sample, more than 10% are singletons; the top ten hold around 30%. The sample consisted of blood, either unsorted or a sorted T cell fraction (not recorded which). These receptors came from a human donor who was either an allogeneic HSCT recipient or a stem cell or donor lymphocyte infusion donor (not recorded which). It is not recorded whose cells these are; they may come from a transplant donor.

This clonotype was detected many times. The CDR3: CASSPEIDRGAFF. In nucleotides, the CDR3 is TGTGCCAGCTCACCAGAAATCGACAGGGGAGCTTTCTTT. V gene TRBV18 combines with J gene TRBJ1-1, with 8 bases that match TRBD1. Trimming removed 2 bases from V and 10 bases from J; junction bases left unmatched: 6. This CDR3 is 13 amino acids long. CDR1 and CDR2 (germline): KGHSH, LQKENI.

This chain links TRBV12-5 with TRBJ1-5, with D unresolved. Trimming left V 5 bases short and J 2 bases short, with 10 bases between. The CDR3 has 14 amino acids. In germline, CDR1 is LGHNT, CDR2 FRNRAP. The CDR3 coding sequence is TGTGCTAGTGGTCCCGGTGGGGGCAATCAGCCCCAGCATTTT. It is translated as CASGPGGGNQPQHF.

This clonotype was seen at least ten times. This chain links TRBV5-1 with TRBJ2-2; TRBD2 aligns across 9 bases. J gave up 3 bases and V 4 bases, and 4 bases lay outside the gene matches. CDR3 length: 15 residues. The germline V gene has CDR1 SGHRS and CDR2 YFSETQ. The CDR3 reads CASSTLAGDTGELFF. The CDR3 DNA follows: TGCGCCAGCAGCACTTTAGCGGGAGACACCGGGGAGCTGTTTTTT.

This clonotype was counted between two and nine times. An end of the junction does not agree with germline; a read error may underlie this. V is TRBV7-7 and J is TRBJ2-2; D unclear. CDR3 size: 13 residues. Germline CDR1 reads SSHAT; CDR2 reads FNYEAQ (reference sequence). CDR3: CASSLGITGELFF. DNA for the CDR3: TGTGCTAGCAGCTTAGGCATCACCGGGGAGCTGTTTTTT.

Only a few counts were recorded for this clonotype. The chain carries TRBV11-2 and TRBJ2-2, with TRBD1 matching over 9 bases. CDR1 and CDR2 (germline): SGHAT, FQNNGV. The CDR3 has 15 residues. Trimming at V came to 0 bases and at J to 6 bases, leaving 2 bases not matched to a gene. The CDR3 DNA sequence: TGTGCCAGCAGCTTAGAGGGACAGGGAGCCGGGGAGCTGTTTTTT. Protein sequence: CASSLEGQGAGELFF. The full variable domain, its missing parts supplied by reference TRBV11-2 and TRBJ2-2, is EAGVAQSPRYKIIEKRQSVAFWCNPISGHATLYWYQQILGQGPKLLIQFQNNGVVDDSQLPKDRFSAERLKGVDSTLKIQPAKLEDSAVYLCASSLEGQGAGELFFGEGSRLTVL.

Many counts were recorded for this clonotype. The chain combines TRBV5-1 with TRBJ1-6, with TRBD1 identical over 7 bases. The CDR3 totals 19 residues. Losses at the gene ends were 0 bases for V and 7 bases for J; bases not matched to a gene: 16. Germline lookup yields CDR1 SGHRS and CDR2 YFSETQ. The CDR3 spells CASSLVTGSRGQENSPLHF. CDR3 nucleotide sequence: TGCGCCAGCAGCTTGGTAACGGGATCACGCGGACAGGAAAATTCACCCCTCCACTTT.

This clonotype has only a few counts. This chain links TRBV29-1 with TRBJ2-5; D gene uncertain. Trimming shortened V by 0 bases and J by 5 bases, and 4 bases separated the two germline ends. The CDR3 extends over 11 amino acids. From germline, CDR1 is SQVTM and CDR2 ANQGSEA. The CDR3 DNA is TGCAGCGTTGAAGATCATGAGACCCAGTACTTC. Residues: CSVEDHETQYF.

This sequence joins TRBV27 and TRBJ2-1, with a possible D match to TRBD2 (6 bases). V was cut by 5 bases and J by 6 bases, with 17 bases left in between. The CDR3 is 15 residues long. The germline V gene encodes CDR1 MNHEY and CDR2 SMNVEV (reference sequence). The chain's CDR3 is CASSLLGDFGNEQFF. The CDR3 region has the DNA TGTGCCAGCAGTCTCCTGGGGGACTTTGGCAATGAGCAGTTCTTC.

This clonotype was seen many times. The J gene is TRBJ1-5, the V gene TRBV7-9; D unclear. From germline, CDR1 is SEHNR and CDR2 FQNEAQ (reference sequence). Trimming took 5 bases from V and 7 from J, leaving 9 bases between them. The CDR3 runs 12 residues. Here the CDR3 DNA reads TGTGCCAGCAGCCGGCTCGGACAGCCCCAGCATTTT. It specifies CASSRLGQPQHF.

The chain carries TRBV12-3 or TRBV12-4 and TRBJ2-1, with TRBD1 matching over 12 bases. V was pared by 4 bases and J by 9 bases, with 10 bases of the junction left unmatched. The CDR3 covers 16 residues. CDR3 DNA sequence: TGTGCCAGCAGTTCGACCGGGACAGGGGGCTTGGTTGAGCAGTTCTTC. Protein: CASSSTGTGGLVEQFF.

V and J are TRBV5-1 and TRBJ2-5; possibly TRBD2 for D (6 bases). The CDR3 has 13 residues. Trimming stripped 4 bases from V and 4 bases from J, with 11 bases between. Germline V lookup: CDR1 SGHRS, CDR2 YFSETQ. The CDR3 DNA reads TGCGCCAGCAGCCCCGGGACTTCAGAGACCCAGTACTTC. This gives the protein CASSPGTSETQYF.